This passage covers 10 T cell receptor beta chains from one sample sequenced in a study of T cells in Graves' hyperthyroidism and ophthalmopathy. Regions amplified from RNA transcripts were the TCR beta CDR3 regions. With the HTBI primer set, the TCR CDR3 went through a first round of RT-PCR. TCRdb used MiXCR to reprocess the multiplex PCR reads, holding one entry per CDR3 protein. The sample consists of over 650,000 distinct CDR3 sequences, about 45% of them appearing once. Material for sequencing was peripheral blood or thyroid tissue (not recorded which). The receptors shown here come from an adult man with Graves' disease, either hyperthyroidism or ophthalmopathy (not recorded which).

This clonotype was seen ten or more times. The rearrangement joins TRBV7-2 to TRBJ1-2; D is unresolved. This CDR3 comprises 13 residues. V lost 6 bases, J lost 4 bases, and 12 bases lay in between. Germline CDR1 and CDR2: SGHTA and FQGNSA. CDR3 loop: CASSLWGGYGYTF. CDR3 nucleotides: TGTGCCAGCAGTTTGTGGGGAGGCTATGGCTACACCTTC.

The chain uses TRBV25-1 and TRBJ1-1, with TRBD1 identical over 11 bases. The germline gives CDR1 MGHDK, CDR2 SYGVNS. The CDR3 totals 15 residues. Trimming removed 4 bases from V and 4 bases from J; junction bases left unmatched: 5. CDR3 loop: CASSAPGTGGTEAFF. CDR3 bases: TGTGCCAGCAGTGCTCCCGGGACAGGGGGCACTGAAGCTTTCTTT.

The chain has TRBV14 and TRBJ2-7; D perhaps matches TRBD1 (6 bases). This CDR3 has 14 residues. Trimming removed 3 bases at V and 5 bases at J, with 14 bases between. In germline, CDR1 is SGHDN, CDR2 FVKESK. The CDR3 region is CASSQLNRDDEQYF. DNA of the CDR3: TGTGCCAGCAGCCAGTTGAACAGGGACGACGAGCAGTACTTC.

This clonotype was seen only a few times. The chain joins TRBV2 to TRBJ1-5; D gene uncertain. From germline, CDR1 is SNHLY and CDR2 FYNNEI. V gave up 7 bases and J gave up 2 bases, with 15 bases separating them. CDR3 length: 15 residues. DNA of the CDR3: TGTGCCAGCATTTCGGCGGCGTGGGGCAATCAGCCCCAGCATTTT. Encoded protein: CASISAAWGNQPQHF.

The V and J genes are TRBV20-1 and TRBJ2-2; 12 bases match TRBD2. Trimming took 4 bases from V and 6 from J; bases not matched to a gene: 6. The germline V gene encodes CDR1 DFQATT and CDR2 SNEGSKA (reference sequence). This CDR3 has 15 residues. As DNA, the CDR3 is TGCAGTGCTACGACTAGCGGGAGTATCTCCGGGGAGCTGTTTTTT. Its protein product is CSATTSGSISGELFF.

The rearrangement uses TRBV29-1 and TRBJ2-2; 10 bases line up with TRBD1. Germline V gives CDR1 SQVTM, CDR2 ANQGSEA. Germline trimming cut 6 bases from V and 3 bases from J; bases unmatched to any gene: 10. The CDR3 has 16 amino acids. The CDR3 protein is CSVAPGTGAYTGELFF. The DNA for the CDR3 is TGCAGCGTCGCTCCCGGGACAGGGGCTTACACCGGGGAGCTGTTTTTT.

Concerning this clonotype itself: The junction differs from germline at one of its ends, possibly a read error. The rearrangement links TRBV12-3 or TRBV12-4 to TRBJ1-2; 7 bases align to TRBD1. There are 11 residues in the CDR3. This CDR3 is CASSLDRASTF. CDR3 in DNA: TGTGCCAGCAGCTTAGACAGGGCTTCCACCTTC.

This chain uses TRBV7-2 with TRBJ2-7; 7 nucleotides match TRBD1. The CDR3 is 15 amino acids. Germline V gene lookup returns CDR1 SGHTA and CDR2 FQGNSA. V lost 5 bases, J lost 0 bases, and 7 bases stayed unmatched. CDR3 residues: CASSRLTGSSYEQYF. The CDR3 coding sequence is TGTGCCAGCAGCCGCCTGACAGGGAGCTCCTACGAGCAGTACTTC.

The CDR3 region is CASRRDLTEAFF. Here the CDR3 DNA reads TGTGCCAGCAGACGCGATCTCACTGAAGCTTTCTTT. The chain couples TRBV7-2 to TRBJ1-1; D is uncertain. The V end lost 6 bases, the J end lost 4 bases, and 9 bases lay between the germline ends. CDR1 SGHTA and CDR2 FQGNSA come from the germline V gene. The CDR3 is 12 amino acids.

This clonotype was counted a few times. CDR3 protein: CASNDGANEKLFF. The CDR3 nucleotides are TGTGCCAGCAATGATGGTGCTAATGAAAAACTGTTTTTT. The V call is TRBV6-1, the J call TRBJ1-4; D not resolved. There are 13 residues in the CDR3. Germline-derived CDR1 and CDR2 are MNHNS and SASEGT. V lost 7 bases to trimming and J lost 3 bases, with 9 bases between them.